Presented here are 14 T cell receptor beta chains from one specimen sequenced in a study of blood T cell repertoires in COVID-19. Method: immunoSEQ multiplex PCR; TCRdb's copy keeps in-frame clones and lacks some. This sample has 180,000 or so clones, with about 86% found just once. The specimen sequenced was PBMCs or T cells enriched from blood (not recorded which). These receptor sequences come from a man aged 40-50 years who had recovered from COVID-19.

V and J are TRBV6-6 and TRBJ2-2, with 9 bases identical to TRBD1. V was pared by 4 bases and J by 1 base, with 4 bases of the junction left unmatched. This CDR3 has 16 residues. Germline V gives CDR1 MNHNY, CDR2 SVGAGI (reference sequence). The CDR3 sequence: CASSFSGQGNTGELFF. CDR3 DNA: TGTGCCAGCAGTTTCTCGGGACAGGGGAACACCGGGGAGCTGTTTTTT.

The J gene is TRBJ2-5, the V gene TRBV7-3; tentatively, D is TRBD1 (6 bases). The CDR3 has 15 amino acids. V was trimmed by 4 bases and J by 5 bases, leaving 17 bases between them. The germline gives CDR1 SGHTA, CDR2 FQGTGA. CDR3 loop: CASSSRGVGEETQYF. The CDR3 nucleotides are TGTGCCAGCAGCTCCAGGGGTGTGGGGGAGGAGACCCAGTACTTC.

The chain joins TRBV15 to TRBJ1-5, with D unresolved. Trimming left V 0 bases short and J 9 bases short, with 18 bases between. This CDR3 is built from 16 residues. Germline assignment: CDR1 LNHNV and CDR2 YYDKDF (reference sequence). CDR3 nucleotide sequence: TGTGCCACCAGCAGAGAGCGTATAGCAATCAGCCCGCCCCAGCATTTT. This translates into CATSRERIAISPPQHF.

The chain carries TRBV6-2 or TRBV6-3 and TRBJ1-1; 9 bases are shared with TRBD1. The trim removed 3 bases at V and 3 bases at J, leaving 11 bases unmatched. Per germline, CDR1 MNHEY and CDR2 SVGEGT. This CDR3 comprises 17 residues. The CDR3 protein is CASSYTGTGFKDTEAFF. The CDR3 DNA sequence: TGTGCCAGCAGTTATACCGGGACAGGGTTTAAGGACACTGAAGCTTTCTTT.

The V gene is TRBV4-1, the J gene TRBJ2-7; 7 bases map to TRBD2. Germline V gene data show CDR1 as MGHRA and CDR2 as YSYEKL. The V gene end was trimmed by 2 bases and the J gene end by 5 bases; junction bases not matched to a gene: 12. The CDR3 length is 16 residues. DNA for the CDR3: TGCGCCAGCAGCCAAACCATGACGGGGGGAATCCACGAGCAGTACTTC. Translation gives CASSQTMTGGIHEQYF.

This clone was recorded a few times. The chain carries TRBV19 and TRBJ2-2, with D possibly matching TRBD2 (5 bases). The CDR3 spans 15 residues. The V end lost 10 bases, the J end lost 0 bases, and 15 bases lay between the germline ends. Germline CDR1 reads LNHDA; CDR2 reads SQIVND (reference sequence). CDR3 in DNA: TGTGCCACTTCCGGAGGCTTCGCGAACACCGGGGAGCTGTTTTTT. Translating it yields CATSGGFANTGELFF.

The rearrangement joins TRBV9 to TRBJ1-1; 7 bases line up with TRBD1. Germline values: CDR1 SGDLS, CDR2 YYNGEE. The CDR3 is 15 residues long. V shed 0 bases and J 4 bases; nucleotides not matched to a gene: 6. CDR3 amino acids: CASSVEGGTATEAFF. In DNA, the CDR3 is TGTGCCAGCAGCGTAGAGGGTGGGACAGCCACTGAAGCTTTCTTT.

The chain combines TRBV9 with TRBJ1-1, with D possibly TRBD1 on 5 matching bases. V lost 0 bases and J lost 8, with 14 bases in between. The germline CDR1 and CDR2 sequences are SGDLS and YYNGEE. This CDR3 has 14 amino acids. The CDR3 DNA reads TGTGCCAGCAGCGTAGGACTGGGACTTGGAGAAGCTTTCTTT. It encodes CASSVGLGLGEAFF.

V is TRBV19 and J is TRBJ2-3; TRBD2 agrees at 7 bases. With 7 bases clipped from V and 3 bases from J, the junction kept 13 bases outside the gene matches. The CDR3 spans 16 residues. The germline gives CDR1 LNHDA, CDR2 SQIVND (reference sequence). The CDR3 region has the DNA TGTGCCAGTAAGAGGGGACTAAGTTCCTCGACAGATACGCAGTATTTT. It specifies CASKRGLSSSTDTQYF.

The chain joins TRBV5-4 to TRBJ2-1; 9 nucleotides align to TRBD2. Germline CDR1 and CDR2: SGHNT and YYREEE (reference sequence). This CDR3 spans 15 amino acids. J was trimmed by 3 bases and V by 3 bases; bases with no gene match: 4. The CDR3: CASSWERGDYNEQFF. Written as DNA, the CDR3 is TGTGCCAGCAGCTGGGAGCGGGGGGACTACAATGAGCAGTTCTTC.

V usage is TRBV6-2 or TRBV6-3 and J usage is TRBJ2-7; TRBD2 might be the D (5 bases). The germline V gene has CDR1 MNHEY and CDR2 SVGEGT. The CDR3 contains 15 residues. V dropped 5 bases and J dropped 3 bases, with 17 bases sitting between them. The CDR3 region is CASSDPGVAGYEQYF. The DNA for the CDR3 is TGTGCCAGCAGTGACCCCGGGGTAGCTGGCTACGAGCAGTACTTC.

This chain connects TRBV19 to TRBJ1-3; D is unresolved. The CDR3 runs to 16 residues. V shed 3 bases and J shed 0 bases, with 12 bases lying between them. Germline CDR1 reads LNHDA; CDR2 reads SQIVND (reference sequence). The CDR3, as DNA: TGTGCCAGTAGTATTTTTGGAGGGAGCTCTGGAAACACCATATATTTT. As protein: CASSIFGGSSGNTIYF.

The J gene is TRBJ2-3, the V gene TRBV5-1, with 9 bases identical to TRBD2. Germline V gene lookup returns CDR1 SGHRS and CDR2 YFSETQ. Losses at the gene ends were 2 bases for V and 2 bases for J; bases not matched to a gene: 3. This CDR3 is 15 amino acids long. CDR3 in amino acids: CASSLAGGHTDTQYF. The CDR3 DNA follows: TGCGCCAGCAGCTTAGCGGGGGGCCACACAGATACGCAGTATTTT.

The chain carries TRBV6-2 or TRBV6-3 and TRBJ2-7, with 13 positions matching TRBD2. Losses at the gene ends were 6 bases for V and 6 bases for J; bases not matched to a gene: 8. The CDR3 is 15 residues long. Germline assignment: CDR1 MNHEY and CDR2 SVGEGT. The CDR3 here is CASSGLAGVYGEQYF. The CDR3 nucleotides read TGTGCCAGCAGCGGACTAGCGGGGGTATACGGCGAGCAGTACTTC.